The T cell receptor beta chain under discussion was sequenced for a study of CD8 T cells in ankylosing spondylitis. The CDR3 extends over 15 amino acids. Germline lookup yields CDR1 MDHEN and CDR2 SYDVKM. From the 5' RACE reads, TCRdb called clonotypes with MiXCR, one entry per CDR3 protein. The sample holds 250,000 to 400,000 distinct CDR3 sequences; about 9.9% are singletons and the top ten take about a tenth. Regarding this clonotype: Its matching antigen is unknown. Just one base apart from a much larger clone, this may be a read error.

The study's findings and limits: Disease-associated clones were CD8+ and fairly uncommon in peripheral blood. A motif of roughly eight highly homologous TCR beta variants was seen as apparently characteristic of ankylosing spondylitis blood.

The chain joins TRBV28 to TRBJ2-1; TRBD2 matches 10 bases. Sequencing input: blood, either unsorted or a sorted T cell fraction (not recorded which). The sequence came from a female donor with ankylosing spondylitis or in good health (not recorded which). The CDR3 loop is CASRLPSGTSDEEFF. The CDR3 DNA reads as TGTGCCAGCAGATTACCATCCGGGACTAGCGATGAGGAGTTCTTC.